This TCR beta chain appears in the sequencing data of a study of blood T cell repertoires in COVID-19. Measured with immunoSEQ multiplex PCR; TCRdb has only the in-frame clones, and not every one. The data contain about 300,000 clones, 86% of them seen just once; the ten biggest clones take up about 10%. The CDR3 has 16 residues. Germline lookup yields CDR1 SGHVS and CDR2 FQNEAQ. After removal of 5 bases from V and 1 base from J, the junction contained 10 bases not matched to a gene. Assignments of participants to cohorts depended upon their own reported clinical history. All recovered Cohort 3 donors got two negative PCRs, got clearance, or saw symptom resolution.

The TCR originated in a woman in her late teens or twenties who had recovered from COVID-19. The chain carries TRBV7-8 and TRBJ1-1; 7 positions agree with TRBD1. Material: PBMCs or T cells enriched from blood (not recorded which). This CDR3 is CASSPIQGPRNTEAFF. The CDR3 coding sequence is TGTGCCAGCAGCCCAATACAGGGGCCCCGGAACACTGAAGCTTTCTTT.